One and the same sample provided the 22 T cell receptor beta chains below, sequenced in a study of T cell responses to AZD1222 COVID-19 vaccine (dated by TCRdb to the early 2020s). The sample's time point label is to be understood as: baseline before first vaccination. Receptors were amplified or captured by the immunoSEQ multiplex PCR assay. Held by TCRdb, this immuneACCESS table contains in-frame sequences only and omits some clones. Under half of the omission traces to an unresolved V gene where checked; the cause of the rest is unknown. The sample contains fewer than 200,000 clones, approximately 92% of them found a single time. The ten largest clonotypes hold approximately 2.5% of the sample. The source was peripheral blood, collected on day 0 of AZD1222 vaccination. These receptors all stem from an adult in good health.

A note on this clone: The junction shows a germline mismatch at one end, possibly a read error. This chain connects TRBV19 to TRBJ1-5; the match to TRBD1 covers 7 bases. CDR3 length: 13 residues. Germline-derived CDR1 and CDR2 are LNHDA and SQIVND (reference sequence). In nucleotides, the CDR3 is TGTGCCAGTACTATACAGGGGAATCAGCCCCAGCATTTT. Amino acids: CASTIQGNQPQHF.

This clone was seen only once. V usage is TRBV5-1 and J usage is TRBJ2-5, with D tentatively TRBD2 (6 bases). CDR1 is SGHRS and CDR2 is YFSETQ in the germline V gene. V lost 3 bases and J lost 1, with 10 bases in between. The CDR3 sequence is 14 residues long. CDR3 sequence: CASSSGGPQETQYF. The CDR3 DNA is TGCGCCAGCAGCTCCGGAGGGCCCCAAGAGACCCAGTACTTC.

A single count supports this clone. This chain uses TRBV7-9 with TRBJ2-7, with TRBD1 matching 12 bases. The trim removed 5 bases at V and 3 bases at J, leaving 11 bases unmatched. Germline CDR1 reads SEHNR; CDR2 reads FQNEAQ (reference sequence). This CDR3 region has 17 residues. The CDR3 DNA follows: TGTGCCAGCAGCCCCGGGACAGGGGGCCTCCTGAGCTACGAGCAGTACTTC. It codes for CASSPGTGGLLSYEQYF.

This CDR3 reads CASRPLDRGPSYEQYF. DNA of the CDR3: TGTGCCAGCAGGCCCCTGGACAGGGGTCCCTCCTACGAGCAGTACTTC. The chain combines TRBV6-6 with TRBJ2-7; 9 nucleotides align to TRBD1. V lost 6 bases, J lost 0 bases, and 9 bases stayed unmatched. From germline, CDR1 is MNHNY and CDR2 SVGAGI (reference sequence). The CDR3 spans 16 residues.

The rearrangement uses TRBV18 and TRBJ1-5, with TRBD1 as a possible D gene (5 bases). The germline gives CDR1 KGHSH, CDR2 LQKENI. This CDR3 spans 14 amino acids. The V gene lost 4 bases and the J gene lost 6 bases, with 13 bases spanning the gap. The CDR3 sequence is CASSLAQGGQPQHF. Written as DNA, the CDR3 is TGTGCCAGCTCACTCGCCCAGGGTGGTCAGCCCCAGCATTTT.

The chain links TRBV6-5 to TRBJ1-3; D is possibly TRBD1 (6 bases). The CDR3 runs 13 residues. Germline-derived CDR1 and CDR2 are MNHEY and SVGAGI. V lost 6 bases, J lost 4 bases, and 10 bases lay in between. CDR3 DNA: TGTGCCAGCAGCCCCGGGGGCGGAAACACCATATATTTT. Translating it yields CASSPGGGNTIYF.

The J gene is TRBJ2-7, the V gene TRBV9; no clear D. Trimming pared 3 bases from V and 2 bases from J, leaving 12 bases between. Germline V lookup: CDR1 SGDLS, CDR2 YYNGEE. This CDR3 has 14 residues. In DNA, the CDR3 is TGTGCCAGCAGCGCAACGGGCCTTACCTACGAGCAGTACTTC. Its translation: CASSATGLTYEQYF.

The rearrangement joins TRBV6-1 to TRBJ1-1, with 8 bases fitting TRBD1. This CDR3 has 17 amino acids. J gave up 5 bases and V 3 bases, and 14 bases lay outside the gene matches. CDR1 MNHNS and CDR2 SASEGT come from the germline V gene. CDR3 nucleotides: TGTGCCAGCAGTGATCCCAGGGGGCGAGGAGATGGGACTGAAGCTTTCTTT. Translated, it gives CASSDPRGRGDGTEAFF.

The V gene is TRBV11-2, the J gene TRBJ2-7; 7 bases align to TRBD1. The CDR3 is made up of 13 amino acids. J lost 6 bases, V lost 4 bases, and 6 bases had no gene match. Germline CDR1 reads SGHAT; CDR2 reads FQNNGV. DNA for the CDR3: TGTGCCAGCAGCTCTCAGGGGGTAGTCGAGCAGTACTTC. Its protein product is CASSSQGVVEQYF.

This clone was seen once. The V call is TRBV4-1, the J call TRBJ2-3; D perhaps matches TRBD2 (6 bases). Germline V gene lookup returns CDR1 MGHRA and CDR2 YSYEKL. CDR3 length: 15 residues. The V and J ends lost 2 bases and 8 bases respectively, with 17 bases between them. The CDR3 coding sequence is TGCGCCAGCAGCCAACCTAGCGCGTCAACAAGTACGCAGTATTTT. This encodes CASSQPSASTSTQYF.

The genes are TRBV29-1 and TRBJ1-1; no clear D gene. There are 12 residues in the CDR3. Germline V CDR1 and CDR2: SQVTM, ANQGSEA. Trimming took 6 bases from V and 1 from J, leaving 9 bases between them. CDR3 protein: CSVMPANTEAFF. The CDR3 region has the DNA TGCAGCGTCATGCCCGCGAACACTGAAGCTTTCTTT.

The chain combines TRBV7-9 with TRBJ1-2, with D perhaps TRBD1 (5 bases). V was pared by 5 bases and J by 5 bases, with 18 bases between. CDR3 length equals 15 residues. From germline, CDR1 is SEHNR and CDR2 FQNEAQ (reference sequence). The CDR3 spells CASSPVGAPLYGYTF. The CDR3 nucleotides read TGTGCCAGCAGCCCCGTAGGGGCCCCACTTTATGGCTACACCTTC.

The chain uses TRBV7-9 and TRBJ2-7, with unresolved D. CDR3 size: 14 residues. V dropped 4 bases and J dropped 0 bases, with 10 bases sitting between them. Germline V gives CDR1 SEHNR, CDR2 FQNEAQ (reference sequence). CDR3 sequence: CASSSGWSSYEQYF. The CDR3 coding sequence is TGTGCCAGCAGCTCCGGTTGGAGCTCCTACGAGCAGTACTTC.

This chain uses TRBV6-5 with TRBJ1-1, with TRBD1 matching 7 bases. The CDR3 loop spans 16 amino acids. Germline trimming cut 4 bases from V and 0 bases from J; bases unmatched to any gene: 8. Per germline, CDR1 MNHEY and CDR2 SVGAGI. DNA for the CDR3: TGTGCCAGCAGTTCCCAGGAGGGGGCCCTGAACACTGAAGCTTTCTTT. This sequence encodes CASSSQEGALNTEAFF.

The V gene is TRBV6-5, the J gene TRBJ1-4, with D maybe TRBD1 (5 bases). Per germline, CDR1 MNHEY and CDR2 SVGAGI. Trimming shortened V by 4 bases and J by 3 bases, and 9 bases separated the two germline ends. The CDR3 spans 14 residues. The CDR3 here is CASSLTASNEKLFF. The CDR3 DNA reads TGTGCCAGCAGTTTGACAGCTTCTAATGAAAAACTGTTTTTT.

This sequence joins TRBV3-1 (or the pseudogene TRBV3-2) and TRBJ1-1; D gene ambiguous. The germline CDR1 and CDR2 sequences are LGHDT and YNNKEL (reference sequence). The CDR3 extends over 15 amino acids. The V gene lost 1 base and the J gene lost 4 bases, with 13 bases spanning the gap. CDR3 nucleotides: TGTGCCAGCAGCCAAGGGAAGGGATGGGGCACTGAAGCTTTCTTT. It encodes CASSQGKGWGTEAFF.

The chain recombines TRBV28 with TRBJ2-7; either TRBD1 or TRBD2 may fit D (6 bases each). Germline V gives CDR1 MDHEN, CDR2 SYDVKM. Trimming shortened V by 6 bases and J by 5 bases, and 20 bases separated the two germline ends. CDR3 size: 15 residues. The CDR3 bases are TGTGCCAGCAGCCCTCGGAGGGGGTGGCGGGACGAGCAGTACTTC. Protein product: CASSPRRGWRDEQYF.

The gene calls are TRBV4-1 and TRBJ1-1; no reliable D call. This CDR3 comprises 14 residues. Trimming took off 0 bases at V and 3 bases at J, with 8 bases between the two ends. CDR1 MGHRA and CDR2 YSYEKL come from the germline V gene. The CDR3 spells CASSQETAYTEAFF. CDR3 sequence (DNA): TGCGCCAGCAGCCAAGAAACTGCGTACACTGAAGCTTTCTTT.

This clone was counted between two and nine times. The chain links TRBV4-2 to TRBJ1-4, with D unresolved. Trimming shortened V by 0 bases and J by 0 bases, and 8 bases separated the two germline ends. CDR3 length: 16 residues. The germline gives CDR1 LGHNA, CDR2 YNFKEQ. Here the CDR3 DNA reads TGTGCCAGCAGCCAAGATGCCGGTGCAACTAATGAAAAACTGTTTTTT. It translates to CASSQDAGATNEKLFF.

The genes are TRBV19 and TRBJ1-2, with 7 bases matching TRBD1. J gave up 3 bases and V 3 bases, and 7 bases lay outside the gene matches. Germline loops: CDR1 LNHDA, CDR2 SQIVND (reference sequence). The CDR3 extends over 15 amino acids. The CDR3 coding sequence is TGTGCCAGTAGTATTGACAGGGTGTTGGACTATGGCTACACCTTC. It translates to CASSIDRVLDYGYTF.

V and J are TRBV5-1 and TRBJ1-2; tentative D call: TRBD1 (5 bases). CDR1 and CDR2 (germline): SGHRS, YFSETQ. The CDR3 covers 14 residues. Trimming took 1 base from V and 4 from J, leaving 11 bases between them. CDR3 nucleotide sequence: TGCGCCAGCAGCTTGACAGGACCGCTCTATGGCTACACCTTC. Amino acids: CASSLTGPLYGYTF. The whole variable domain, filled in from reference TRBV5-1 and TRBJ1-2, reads KAGVTQTPRYLIKTRGQQVTLSCSPISGHRSVSWYQQTPGQGLQFLFEYFSETQRNKGNFPGRFSGRQFSNSRSEMNVSTLELGDSALYLCASSLTGPLYGYTFGSGTRLTVV.

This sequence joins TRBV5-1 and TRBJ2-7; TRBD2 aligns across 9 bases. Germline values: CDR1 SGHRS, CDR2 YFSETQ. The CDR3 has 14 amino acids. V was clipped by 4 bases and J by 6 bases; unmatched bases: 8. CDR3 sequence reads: CASSPTAAGGEQYF. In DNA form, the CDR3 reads TGCGCCAGCAGCCCTACGGCAGCGGGAGGCGAGCAGTACTTC. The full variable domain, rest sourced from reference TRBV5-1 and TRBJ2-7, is KAGVTQTPRYLIKTRGQQVTLSCSPISGHRSVSWYQQTPGQGLQFLFEYFSETQRNKGNFPGRFSGRQFSNSRSEMNVSTLELGDSALYLCASSPTAAGGEQYFGPGTRLTVT.